This T cell receptor beta chain was sequenced for a study of T cell repertoires in cytomegalovirus infection (dated by TCRdb to between 2018 and 2021). At the level of the whole study: The peptide stimulations were aimed at well-studied HLA-B-restricted epitopes as well as recently identified HLA-C-restricted CMV epitopes, whose presentation resists viral immunomodulation. Donor HLA type was relevant to the analysis, as public TCR beta signatures indicated carriage of CMV infection together with the matching HLA type.

The treatment or condition tag for this specimen amounts to: in vitro stimulation with specific CMV peptide epitopes to enrich CMV-specific T cells. The research as a whole found: The ex vivo response was dominated by HLA-C-restricted CMV-specific TCR beta clonotypes, which also provided the single most frequent clonotype in two of eight donors. In both this cohort and an independent approximately 400-donor cohort, the cumulative frequency of public TCR beta family members distinguished carriers of CMV infection plus the relevant HLA type.

Comments on this clonotype: The antigen it binds to is not known. Qualities for individual bases were not recorded, and no much larger clone is one base off.

This sample was sequenced with an Illumina HiSeq 1500. TCRdb cleaned the public reads at Q25 with fastp, built clones with MiXCR and kept in-frame beta chains. Here each entry gathers all rows of one CDR3 protein and keeps the most common genes and DNA. This sample lists about 740,000 distinct CDR3 sequences; roughly a third were detected once. The top ten clonotypes cover about 20% of the sample. Between the V and J ends, shortened by 2 bases and 8 bases respectively, the junction contains 15 bases. Sequences MNHEY (CDR1) and SMNVEV (CDR2) are obtained from the germline V gene (reference sequence). The CDR3 measures 14 amino acids from cysteine to phenylalanine. Only the CDR3 part of the read is kept: 42 bases, read in frame from the first base.

This material consisted of cultured PBMCs, taken from culture after CMV antigen stimulation. The rearranged segments are TRBV27 and TRBJ2-5, with an unclear D gene assignment. The sequence derives from a human donor in good health (CMV status not recorded). Some clones in this sample may be carry-over from other donors' samples. The encoded CDR3 is CASSLGVPVSTQYF. In nucleotide form, the sequence is TGTGCCAGCAGTTTAGGGGTCCCCGTCTCAACCCAGTACTTC.